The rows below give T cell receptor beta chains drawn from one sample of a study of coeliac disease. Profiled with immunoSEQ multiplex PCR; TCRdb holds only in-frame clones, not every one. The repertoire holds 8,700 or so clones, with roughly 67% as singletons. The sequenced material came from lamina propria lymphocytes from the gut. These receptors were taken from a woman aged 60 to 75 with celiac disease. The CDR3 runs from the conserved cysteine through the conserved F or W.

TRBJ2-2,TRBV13,CASSQSGPTNTGELFF
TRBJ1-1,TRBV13,CASSLYRVRVTEAFF
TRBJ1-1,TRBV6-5,CASSSRDRGGEAFF
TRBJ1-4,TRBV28,CASIKTGTGREKLFF
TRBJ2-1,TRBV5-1,CASSLGADDEQFF
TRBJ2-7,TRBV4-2,CASSQELFYEQYF
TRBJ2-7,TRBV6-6,CASSAETGYGQYF
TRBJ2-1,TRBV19,CASSPAPGGAYNEQFF
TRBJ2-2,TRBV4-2,CASSQRLAGAEWAGELFF
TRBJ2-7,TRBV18,CASSAPALAYEQCF
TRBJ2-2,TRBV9,CASSVDAPTVVGELFF
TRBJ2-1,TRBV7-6,CASSPGLLLSYNEQFF
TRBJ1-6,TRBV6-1,CASIFLGGADSPLHF
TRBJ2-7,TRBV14,CASSQVQGRQYF
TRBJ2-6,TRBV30,CAWSKDRVPGANVLTF
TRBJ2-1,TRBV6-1,CASSEIAGRVNEQFF
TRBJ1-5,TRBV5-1,CASRPGPNQPQHF
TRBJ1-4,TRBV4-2,CASSQTLTGGSKKLFF
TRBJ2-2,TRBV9,CASSVGQGRATGELFF
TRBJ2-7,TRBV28,CASSVPRGEQYF
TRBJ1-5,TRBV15,CATSRDRVNQPQHF
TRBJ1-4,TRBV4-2,CASSPGGEKLFF
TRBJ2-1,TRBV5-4,CASSHSSGVNEQFF
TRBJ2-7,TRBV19,CASSIRAGTYRNEQYF
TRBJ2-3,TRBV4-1,CASSLDRGTSPSTDTQYF
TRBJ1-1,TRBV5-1,CASGTGSPYTEAFF
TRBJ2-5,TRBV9,CASSAPSHRGGTGAQETQYF
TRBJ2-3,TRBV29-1,CSVAASGGAADTQYF
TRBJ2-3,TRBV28,CASSLPGATDTQYF
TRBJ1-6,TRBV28,CASSSGQIYNSPLHF
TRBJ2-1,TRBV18,CASSRTGGGNEQFF
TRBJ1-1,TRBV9,CASSVVGGEAFF
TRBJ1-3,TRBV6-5,CASSSLSGPGDTIYF
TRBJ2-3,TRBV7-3,CASSLMAPAGGSTDTQYF
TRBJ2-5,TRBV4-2,CASSLGTRGQETQYF
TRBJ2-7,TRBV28,CASSSPGVGYF
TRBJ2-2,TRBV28,CASSSTGTGFGELFF
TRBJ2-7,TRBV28,CASSLIPDRVPYEQYF
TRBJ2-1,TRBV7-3,CASSAAGGRYNEQFF
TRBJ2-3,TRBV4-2,CASSQDKPLNTDTQYF
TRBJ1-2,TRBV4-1,CASSPGGGPNYGYTF
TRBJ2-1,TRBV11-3,CASSLIPRSEQFF